The 22 T cell receptor beta chains listed next were all sequenced from one sample in a study of blood T cells in healthy people across ages. A second PCR, run for roughly 7 to 11 cycles, used a sample-barcoded 5' primer plus a J-beta primer mix. TCRdb called the 5' RACE reads again in MiXCR, with one record for every CDR3 protein. The table has 1.6 million or so distinct CDR3 sequences, about 31% seen once; the top ten hold over 9%. The sequenced sample was blood. These receptors came from a woman under 40 in good health.

There are a few counts of this clonotype. The V gene is TRBV11-2, the J gene TRBJ1-2; D gene uncertain. The ends were cut back, 1 base at V and 0 bases at J, with 9 bases in the middle. The CDR3 loop spans 15 amino acids. Germline assignment: CDR1 SGHAT and CDR2 FQNNGV. The CDR3 DNA follows: TGTGCCAGCAGCTTAGGATCGGCTACTAACTATGGCTACACCTTC. It encodes CASSLGSATNYGYTF.

This clonotype has just a few counts. V is TRBV20-1 and J is TRBJ2-1; 8 nucleotides agree with TRBD2. Trimming at V came to 1 base and at J to 2 bases, leaving 4 bases not matched to a gene. From germline, CDR1 is DFQATT and CDR2 SNEGSKA (reference sequence). The CDR3 spans 15 residues. In DNA form, the CDR3 reads TGCAGTGCTAGAGTGGGCGGGAGGACCTACAATGAGCAGTTCTTC. It translates to CSARVGGRTYNEQFF.

The genes are TRBV21-1 and TRBJ1-5; the table names TRBD1, a call not compared with the DNA. TRBV21-1 is marked as a pseudogene. The CDR3 consists of 15 residues. This CDR3 reads CASSNRDGSNQPQHF. Written as DNA, the CDR3 is TGTGCCAGCAGCAACCGGGACGGATCCAATCAGCCCCAGCATTTT.

This clonotype has a handful of counts. The rearrangement links TRBV10-3 to TRBJ2-1; 8 bases are shared with TRBD2. The germline V gene has CDR1 ENHRY and CDR2 SYGVKD. This CDR3 comprises 14 residues. Trimming removed 3 bases from V and 8 bases from J; junction bases left unmatched: 6. CDR3 protein: CAISDPTSGHEQFF. CDR3 in DNA: TGTGCCATCAGTGACCCCACTAGCGGCCATGAGCAGTTCTTC.

This clonotype was recorded a few times. The chain combines TRBV2 with TRBJ1-1, with D hard to call. Germline loops: CDR1 SNHLY, CDR2 FYNNEI. V lost 4 bases and J lost 4, with 19 bases in between. The CDR3 has 16 residues. The CDR3 loop is CASSGGGSPYSTEAFF. CDR3 sequence (DNA): TGTGCCAGCAGTGGCGGCGGCAGTCCATATTCCACTGAAGCTTTCTTT.

This clonotype was observed many times. The chain is built from TRBV20-1 and TRBJ2-7, with D unresolved. Germline V lookup: CDR1 DFQATT, CDR2 SNEGSKA (reference sequence). V lost 0 bases and J lost 3, with 21 bases in between. The length of the CDR3 is 17 residues. The DNA for the CDR3 is TGCAGTGCTAGAGATCGGTCCCGCACAGTGACCTACTACGAGCAGTACTTC. Residues: CSARDRSRTVTYYEQYF.

This clonotype was observed a handful of times. The chain joins TRBV29-1 to TRBJ1-1, with 7 nucleotides matching TRBD1. Germline V gene data show CDR1 as SQVTM and CDR2 as ANQGSEA. This CDR3 contains 14 residues. V shed 3 bases, J shed 1 base, and the junction held 5 bases outside the gene matches. CDR3 in DNA: TGCAGCGTTGAGGGCAGGGGGACGAACACTGAAGCTTTCTTT. Translating it yields CSVEGRGTNTEAFF.

The chain has TRBV3-1 and TRBJ2-7; no clear D gene. The J call is uncertain, as TRBJ2-5 better fits the DNA end. There are 11 residues in the CDR3. The germline CDR1 and CDR2 sequences are LGHDT and YNNKEL (reference sequence). The CDR3 region has the DNA TGTGCCAGCAGCGGTTCGAAGACCCAGTACTTC. It yields the protein CASSGSKTQYF.

Concerning this clonotype: Since a much larger clone is just one base distant, this may be a read error. This chain links TRBV7-2 with TRBJ2-4; TRBD2 might be the D (7 bases). The DNA end lines up better with TRBJ2-7; the J call may be wrong. The germline CDR1 and CDR2 sequences are SGHTA and FQGNSA. The CDR3 spans 16 residues. The DNA for the CDR3 is TGTGCCAGCAGCTTAAGCTGGCAGAAAGGGGGGGACGAGCAGTACTTC. Translation: CASSLSWQKGGDEQYF.

With respect to this clonotype: One end of the junction fails to match germline, which may point to a read error. The chain couples TRBV4-1 to TRBJ2-5; 13 bases are shared with TRBD2. CDR3 length equals 16 residues. Germline CDR1 reads MGHRA; CDR2 reads YSYEKL. This chain's CDR3 is CTSSQERLAGGETQYF. The DNA of the CDR3 is TGCACCAGCAGCCAAGAGCGACTAGCGGGGGGCGAGACCCAGTACTTC.

This rearrangement joins TRBV7-2 to TRBJ2-1; tentative D call: TRBD2 (5 bases). V gave up 2 bases and J gave up 8 bases, with 19 bases separating them. CDR1 is SGHTA, CDR2 FQGNSA, per germline. The CDR3 totals 16 residues. The CDR3: CASSLLARGPFHEQFF. The CDR3 bases are TGTGCCAGCAGCTTATTAGCGAGAGGGCCGTTCCATGAGCAGTTCTTC.

In this sample, this clonotype turned up a few times. The gene calls are TRBV11-1 and TRBJ2-5, with D tentatively TRBD1 (5 bases). Trimming removed 1 base at V and 11 bases at J, with 8 bases between. Germline-derived CDR1 and CDR2 are SGHAT and FQDESV (reference sequence). This CDR3 is 11 amino acids long. The CDR3 coding sequence is TGTGCCAGCAGCTTAGAGGGGCGACAGTACTTC. This encodes CASSLEGRQYF.

The chain combines TRBV9 with TRBJ2-5, with D uncertain. Germline V gene data show CDR1 as SGDLS and CDR2 as YYNGEE. The CDR3 contains 16 residues. The V end was cut by 7 bases, the J end by 2 bases, with 21 bases between. In DNA form, the CDR3 reads TGTGCCAGCCCCCAGCCCCAAATAGCATGGCAAGAGACCCAGTACTTC. The encoded protein is CASPQPQIAWQETQYF.

This clonotype showed up just a few times. V usage is TRBV2 and J usage is TRBJ2-1, with a weak D call TRBD2 (7 bases). Deletions cut 3 bases from V and 7 bases from J, with 16 bases between. The CDR3 is 15 amino acids. Germline V gives CDR1 SNHLY, CDR2 FYNNEI. DNA for the CDR3: TGTGCCAGCAGTGAGGGGGGGAACAGGGTGAATGAGCAGTTCTTC. This encodes CASSEGGNRVNEQFF.

This clonotype has a count of ten or more. The chain recombines TRBV4-1 with TRBJ1-5, with D unclear. This CDR3 has 16 amino acids. Trimming took off 0 bases at V and 1 base at J, with 10 bases between the two ends. Germline V lookup: CDR1 MGHRA, CDR2 YSYEKL. The CDR3 region has the DNA TGCGCCAGCAGCCAAGATGACGGACGGAGCAATCAGCCCCAGCATTTT. Encoded protein: CASSQDDGRSNQPQHF.

Ten or more counts support this clonotype. This rearrangement joins TRBV27 to TRBJ2-1; tentative D call: TRBD2 (6 bases). CDR1 and CDR2 from the germline V gene are MNHEY and SMNVEV (reference sequence). Trimming pared 6 bases from V and 8 bases from J, leaving 14 bases between. The CDR3 contains 13 residues. CDR3 in amino acids: CASRSSLAHEQFF. DNA for the CDR3: TGTGCCAGCAGATCATCCCTAGCGCATGAGCAGTTCTTC.

This clonotype was seen a few times. The V call is TRBV20-1, the J call TRBJ1-1; D not certain. Trimming stripped 6 bases from V and 0 bases from J, with 14 bases between. This CDR3 has 14 amino acids. Germline V gives CDR1 DFQATT, CDR2 SNEGSKA (reference sequence). In DNA, the CDR3 is TGCAGTGCAAGACCGGGTTCTTTGAACACTGAAGCTTTCTTT. It yields the protein CSARPGSLNTEAFF.

The V and J genes are TRBV9 and TRBJ1-1; D may be TRBD1 (5 bases). V gave up 0 bases and J gave up 6 bases, with 12 bases separating them. The CDR3 consists of 14 residues. Germline CDR1 is SGDLS and CDR2 is YYNGEE. The CDR3 sequence: CASSVEGGGAEAFF. The CDR3 DNA reads as TGTGCCAGCAGCGTAGAGGGCGGAGGGGCTGAAGCTTTCTTT.

The V gene is TRBV20-1, the J gene TRBJ1-1; no clear D gene. This CDR3 comprises 13 residues. Germline V gene sequence: CDR1 DFQATT, CDR2 SNEGSKA (reference sequence). V was clipped by 4 bases and J by 1 base, with 10 bases between them. CDR3 coding DNA: TGCAGTGCTAATCGGAGCCCGAACACTGAAGCTTTCTTT. It yields the protein CSANRSPNTEAFF.

The chain combines TRBV7-7 with TRBJ2-7, with 13 bases aligning to TRBD2. The CDR3 is 15 residues long. Germline loops: CDR1 SSHAT, CDR2 FNYEAQ (reference sequence). Trimming cost V 1 base and J 6 bases; bases outside gene matches: 3. Here the CDR3 reads CASSLGTSGRGEQYF. The CDR3 region has the DNA TGTGCCAGCAGCTTAGGGACTAGCGGGAGAGGCGAGCAGTACTTC. Together with reference TRBV7-7 and TRBJ2-7, the CDR3 gives the full variable domain: GAGVSQSPRYKVTKRGQDVTLRCDPISSHATLYWYQQALGQGPEFLTYFNYEAQPDKSGLPSDRFSAERPEGSISTLTIQRTEQRDSAMYRCASSLGTSGRGEQYFGPGTRLTVT.

The chain is built from TRBV20-1 and TRBJ1-1; D is uncertain. This CDR3 spans 13 amino acids. Germline V gives CDR1 DFQATT, CDR2 SNEGSKA (reference sequence). The V and J ends lost 5 bases and 1 base respectively, with 11 bases between them. CDR3 in amino acids: CSASRNPNTEAFF. The DNA of the CDR3 is TGCAGTGCTTCCCGGAACCCGAACACTGAAGCTTTCTTT.

This clonotype showed up just a few times. DNA for the CDR3: TGCAGTGCTAGAGATTGGGCTAGCGGGGGTGGGGAGACCCAGTACTTC. Amino acid sequence: CSARDWASGGGETQYF. The rearrangement joins TRBV20-1 to TRBJ2-5; 10 nucleotides align to TRBD2. Trimming at V came to 0 bases and at J to 5 bases, leaving 9 bases not matched to a gene. This CDR3 is 16 amino acids long. From germline, CDR1 is DFQATT and CDR2 SNEGSKA (reference sequence).